The 19 T cell receptor beta chains below all came from one sample that was sequenced in a study of response to subunit inactivated influenza vaccine. Each CDR3 protein is one row after TCRdb ran MiXCR on the RT-PCR reads. The sample contains over 300,000 distinct CDR3 sequences, 21% of which appear only once. This specimen was PBMCs from blood, taken 21 months after vaccination. These receptor sequences come from a man aged 50 to 69 who received an inactivated influenza vaccine.

This clonotype occurred a few times. The chain couples TRBV27 to TRBJ2-1; 12 bases are a match to TRBD2. In germline, CDR1 is MNHEY, CDR2 SMNVEV (reference sequence). V shed 6 bases and J 0 bases; nucleotides not matched to a gene: 6. The CDR3 loop spans 17 amino acids. The CDR3 DNA reads as TGTGCCAGCAGGAGACTAGCGGGAGTTCGCTCCTACAATGAGCAGTTCTTC. Protein product: CASRRLAGVRSYNEQFF.

This clonotype was recorded many times. This chain connects TRBV4-2 to TRBJ1-6; D remains ambiguous. The germline V gene has CDR1 LGHNA and CDR2 YNFKEQ. Trimming stripped 1 base from V and 4 bases from J, with 11 bases between. The CDR3 covers 16 residues. CDR3 in DNA: TGTGCCAGCAGCCAAGTCGCCGAGATTTATAATTCACCCCTCCACTTT. Protein: CASSQVAEIYNSPLHF.

CDR3 coding DNA: TGTGCCAGCAGCTTATCGCAGGGTAATTCACCCCTCCACTTT. It yields the protein CASSLSQGNSPLHF. The gene calls are TRBV7-2 and TRBJ1-6; tentatively, D is TRBD1 (5 bases). V was cut by 2 bases and J by 6 bases, with 8 bases left in between. Germline values: CDR1 SGHTA, CDR2 FQGNSA. The CDR3 loop spans 14 amino acids.

The chain recombines TRBV20-1 with TRBJ2-3; D perhaps matches TRBD2 (7 bases). The CDR3 contains 12 residues. CDR1 and CDR2 (germline): DFQATT, SNEGSKA (reference sequence). The CDR3 sequence: CSSGGRTDTQYF. The CDR3, as DNA: TGCTCGTCCGGGGGGCGCACAGATACGCAGTATTTT.

The J gene is TRBJ1-1, the V gene TRBV10-3; unclear D gene. V was cut by 0 bases and J by 0 bases, with 11 bases left in between. Per germline, CDR1 ENHRY and CDR2 SYGVKD. The CDR3 is made up of 16 amino acids. Written as DNA, the CDR3 is TGTGCCATCAGTGAGTCCTCCAGACGGGTGAACACTGAAGCTTTCTTT. This sequence encodes CAISESSRRVNTEAFF.

The CDR3 protein is CASSTQGVSDEQYF. DNA for the CDR3: TGTGCCAGCAGTACACAGGGGGTTTCGGACGAGCAGTACTTC. This chain joins TRBV25-1 and TRBJ2-7, with 8 bases lining up with TRBD1. Germline trimming cut 5 bases from V and 5 bases from J; bases unmatched to any gene: 8. The CDR3 contains 14 residues. The germline V gene has CDR1 MGHDK and CDR2 SYGVNS.

This chain links TRBV12-3 or TRBV12-4 with TRBJ1-1; D is perhaps TRBD1 (5 bases). CDR3 size: 14 residues. V lost 3 bases and J lost 2, with 10 bases in between. Here the CDR3 DNA reads TGTGCCAGCAGTTTCCGGGGCAGAAACACTGAAGCTTTCTTT. Translated, it gives CASSFRGRNTEAFF.

This sequence joins TRBV3-1 and TRBJ1-2; D call uncertain. The CDR3 runs to 16 residues. The V end was cut by 0 bases, the J end by 4 bases, with 15 bases between. The V gene's germline CDR1 is LGHDT and CDR2 YNNKEL (reference sequence). The CDR3 bases are TGTGCCAGCAGCCAAGACCGACGGGAAAGGAGCTATGGCTACACCTTC. Translation: CASSQDRRERSYGYTF.

The chain recombines TRBV12-3 or TRBV12-4 with TRBJ2-2; tentatively, D is TRBD2 (6 bases). This CDR3 region has 14 residues. Trimming removed 2 bases at V and 6 bases at J, with 10 bases between. The CDR3 coding sequence is TGTGCCAGCAGTTTATTCTCGGGGGCCGGGGAGCTGTTTTTT. It yields the protein CASSLFSGAGELFF.

This clonotype has just a few counts. The chain employs TRBV18 and TRBJ2-1, with 13 bases fitting TRBD2. This CDR3 spans 16 amino acids. CDR1 KGHSH and CDR2 LQKENI come from the germline V gene. Trimming cost V 3 bases and J 4 bases; bases outside gene matches: 3. The CDR3, as DNA: TGTGCCAGCTCACCCGGGACTAGCGGGAATTACAATGAGCAGTTCTTC. Protein: CASSPGTSGNYNEQFF.

The chain employs TRBV7-8 and TRBJ2-1; D is unclear. The length of the CDR3 is 15 residues. The germline CDR1 and CDR2 sequences are SGHVS and FQNEAQ. V lost 5 bases, J lost 5 bases, and 16 bases lay in between. In nucleotides, the CDR3 is TGTGCCAGCAGCCCCAGACAACTCAGAAACAATGAGCAGTTCTTC. Amino acid sequence: CASSPRQLRNNEQFF.

This clonotype was counted many times. V is TRBV7-2 and J is TRBJ1-5; D ambiguous. The CDR3 is made up of 12 amino acids. CDR1 is SGHTA and CDR2 is FQGNSA in the germline V gene. V lost 5 bases and J lost 6, with 8 bases in between. DNA of the CDR3: TGTGCCAGCAGCGAGGGAGGTCAGCCCCAGCATTTT. Amino acids: CASSEGGQPQHF.

This chain connects TRBV29-1 to TRBJ2-1; D may be TRBD2 (6 bases). V was clipped by 2 bases and J by 0 bases, with 11 bases between them. The CDR3 loop spans 15 amino acids. Germline V CDR1 and CDR2: SQVTM, ANQGSEA. CDR3 DNA: TGCAGCGTTGAATTTGCGGGACGCTCCTACAATGAGCAGTTCTTC. As protein: CSVEFAGRSYNEQFF.

The chain uses TRBV7-8 and TRBJ1-1; D is undetermined. This CDR3 is built from 13 residues. Trimming took off 1 base at V and 4 bases at J, with 7 bases between the two ends. Germline values: CDR1 SGHVS, CDR2 FQNEAQ. The CDR3 loop is CASSLGGVTEAFF. Written as DNA, the CDR3 is TGTGCCAGCAGCTTAGGAGGTGTCACTGAAGCTTTCTTT. The variable domain in full, with the rest retrieved from reference TRBV7-8 and TRBJ1-1, is GAGVSQSPRYKVAKRGQDVALRCDPISGHVSLFWYQQALGQGPEFLTYFQNEAQLDKSGLPSDRFFAERPEGSVSTLKIQRTQQEDSAVYLCASSLGGVTEAFFGQGTRLTVV.

This clonotype was counted ten times or more. This chain uses TRBV6-5 with TRBJ2-1; perhaps TRBD2 as D (5 bases). The germline V and J ends were trimmed by 2 bases and 0 bases, with 14 bases remaining between them. Germline V gene data show CDR1 as MNHEY and CDR2 as SVGAGI. This CDR3 region has 17 residues. The CDR3 region is CASSYMSGTSSYNEQFF. CDR3 DNA: TGTGCCAGCAGTTACATGTCGGGTACTAGCTCCTACAATGAGCAGTTCTTC.

This clonotype turned up a few times. The rearrangement joins TRBV3-1 to TRBJ2-7; D uncertain. Germline V CDR1 and CDR2: LGHDT, YNNKEL (reference sequence). The CDR3 runs 16 residues. The germline V and J ends were trimmed by 1 base and 2 bases, with 15 bases remaining between them. The CDR3 reads CASSQALVAGAYEQYF. CDR3 nucleotide sequence: TGTGCCAGCAGCCAAGCGTTAGTGGCAGGAGCCTACGAGCAGTACTTC.

This clonotype has a count of ten or more. One end of the junction varies from germline; a read error may be responsible. The chain has TRBV28 and TRBJ1-2; D gene unclear. Looked up from germline, CDR1 is MDHEN and CDR2 is SYDVKM. CDR3 size: 13 residues. The CDR3 region is CLTRRGSNYGYTF. DNA for the CDR3: TGCCTCACTAGGAGAGGTTCTAACTATGGCTACACCTTC.

In this sample, this clonotype turned up a few times. The chain joins TRBV30 to TRBJ1-2; the match to TRBD1 covers 7 bases. V dropped 2 bases and J dropped 3; count of bases not matched to a gene: 6. The CDR3 is 14 residues long. CDR1 and CDR2 (germline): GTSNPN, SVGIG (reference sequence). The CDR3 sequence is CAWSPVGTDYGYTF. CDR3 nucleotide sequence: TGTGCCTGGAGTCCCGTCGGGACAGACTATGGCTACACCTTC.

This clonotype was seen just once. The chain is built from TRBV5-1 and TRBJ2-7, with TRBD1 identical over 7 bases. The germline V gene has CDR1 SGHRS and CDR2 YFSETQ. J was trimmed by 5 bases and V by 4 bases; bases with no gene match: 9. The CDR3 has 14 residues. CDR3 loop: CASSKTGDLNEQYF. CDR3 DNA sequence: TGCGCCAGCAGCAAAACAGGGGATCTCAACGAGCAGTACTTC.